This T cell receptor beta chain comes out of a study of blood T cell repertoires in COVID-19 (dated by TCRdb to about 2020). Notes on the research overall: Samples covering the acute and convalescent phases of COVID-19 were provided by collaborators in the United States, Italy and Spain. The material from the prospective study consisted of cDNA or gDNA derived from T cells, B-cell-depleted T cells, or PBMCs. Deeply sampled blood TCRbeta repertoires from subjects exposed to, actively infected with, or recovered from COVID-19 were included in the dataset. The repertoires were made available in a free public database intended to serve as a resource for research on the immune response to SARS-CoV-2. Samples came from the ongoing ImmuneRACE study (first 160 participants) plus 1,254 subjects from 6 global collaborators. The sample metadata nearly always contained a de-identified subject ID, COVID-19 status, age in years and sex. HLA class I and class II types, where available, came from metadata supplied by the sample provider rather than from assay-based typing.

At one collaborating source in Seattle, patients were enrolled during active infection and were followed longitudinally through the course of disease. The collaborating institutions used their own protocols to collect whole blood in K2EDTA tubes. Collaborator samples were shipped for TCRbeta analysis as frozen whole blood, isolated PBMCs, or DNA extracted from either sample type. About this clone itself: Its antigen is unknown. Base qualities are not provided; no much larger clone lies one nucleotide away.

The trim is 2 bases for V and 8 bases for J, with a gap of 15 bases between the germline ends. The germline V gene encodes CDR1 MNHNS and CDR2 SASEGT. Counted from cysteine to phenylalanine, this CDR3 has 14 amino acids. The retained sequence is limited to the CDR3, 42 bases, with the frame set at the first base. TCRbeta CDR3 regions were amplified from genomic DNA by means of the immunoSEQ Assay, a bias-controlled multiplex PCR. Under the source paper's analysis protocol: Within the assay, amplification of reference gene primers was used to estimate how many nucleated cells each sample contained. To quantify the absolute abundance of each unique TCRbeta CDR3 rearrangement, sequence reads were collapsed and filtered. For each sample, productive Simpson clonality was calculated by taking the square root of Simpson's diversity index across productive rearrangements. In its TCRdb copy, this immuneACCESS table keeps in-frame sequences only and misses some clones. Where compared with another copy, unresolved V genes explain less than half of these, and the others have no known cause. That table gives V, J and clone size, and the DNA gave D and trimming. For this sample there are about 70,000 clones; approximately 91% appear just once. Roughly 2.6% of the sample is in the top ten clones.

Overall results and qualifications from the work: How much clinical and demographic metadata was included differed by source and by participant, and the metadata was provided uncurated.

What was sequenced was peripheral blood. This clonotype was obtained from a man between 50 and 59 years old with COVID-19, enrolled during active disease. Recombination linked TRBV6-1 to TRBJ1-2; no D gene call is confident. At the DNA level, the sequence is TGTGCCAGCAGTGAAAGTCCCGCGCCGGTGGGCTACACCTTC. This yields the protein CASSESPAPVGYTF.